The entry below describes one T cell receptor beta chain. This clonotype was recorded a few times. The antigen this receptor binds is unknown. Base qualities are not provided; no much larger clone lies one nucleotide away. The entry originates in a study of CD8 T cells in Susac syndrome (dated by TCRdb to the late 2010s). In terms of the full investigation: The study used repertoire sequencing to test whether antigen drove CD8+ T cell activation and differentiation in Susac syndrome. The clonality of the CD8+ T cell repertoire was compared across approximately 11 healthy donors, some 14 Susac syndrome patients and about 15 multiple sclerosis patients. On the study overall, not on this receptor specifically: The number of individuals in the TCR sequencing and HLA analysis was acknowledged as relatively small.

The CDR3 numbers 14 residues from cysteine through phenylalanine. Here the CDR3 DNA is all that survives: 42 bases in frame from base 1. V gives up 5 bases and J gives up 2 bases, and the segment between their germline ends measures 13 bases. CDR1 and CDR2 are drawn from the germline V gene: ENHRY, SYGVKD. RNA was extracted using the RNeasy kit, and about 0.5 to 1 ug of the RNA was reverse transcribed with random hexamers. TCR beta CDR3 regions were amplified with the immunoSEQ multiplex PCR assay covering 54 Vbeta and 13 Jbeta segments. Bias from PCR amplification was corrected by using a synthetic template baseline for primer optimization and for computational correction. The original methods were these. Only productive sequences were kept, with reads annotated to V, D and J genes according to IMGT and analyzed in immunoSEQ Analyzer. Clonality was computed as one minus Shannon entropy normalized by log2 of the number of productive unique sequences. Public and private clones were assessed among the 100 most prevalent clones of each patient and control. Clones were defined as Susac-specific if absent from the healthy and MS cohorts, from around 1,000 published viral clones and from other ImmuneACCESS disease sequences. TCRdb redid the processing of the public reads, applying fastp at Q25 and MiXCR, and retained in-frame beta chains. Rows matching on CDR3 protein sequence are summarized as one entry with the most common DNA and genes. The V and J calls here are based on TCRdb, not the publication. Recorded for this sample are about 440,000 distinct CDR3 sequences; approximately 89% of them occurred a single time. Together, the top ten hold about 0.1% of the sample.

High-throughput TCR beta sequencing profiled peripheral blood CD8+ and CD4+ T cells from healthy donors, Susac syndrome patients and multiple sclerosis patients. The multiple sclerosis controls were treatment-naive patients who had stable or active relapsing-remitting disease and met the revised McDonald criteria. Bulk CD8+ and CD4+ T cells were purified by magnetic negative isolation, while CD8+ TEMRA cells were enriched using FACS. Blood was collected in EDTA tubes and processed within 24 hours, with PBMCs isolated through density gradient centrifugation. PBMCs intended for TCR sequencing were cryopreserved in liquid nitrogen and thawed later in a water bath at 37 degrees C. The sorted or isolated CD4+, CD8+ and CD8+ TEMRA cells had a purity of 90% or higher.

The source of this sequence is a human donor with multiple sclerosis. Recombination connected TRBV10-3 to TRBJ2-7, and perhaps TRBD2 as D gene, on 5 matching bases. Sequencing was done on a sample of CD8+ T cells from PBMCs. The nucleotides read TGTGCCATCAGTCCGACGGACTCTACCTACGAGCAGTACTTC. Its product reads: CAISPTDSTYEQYF.